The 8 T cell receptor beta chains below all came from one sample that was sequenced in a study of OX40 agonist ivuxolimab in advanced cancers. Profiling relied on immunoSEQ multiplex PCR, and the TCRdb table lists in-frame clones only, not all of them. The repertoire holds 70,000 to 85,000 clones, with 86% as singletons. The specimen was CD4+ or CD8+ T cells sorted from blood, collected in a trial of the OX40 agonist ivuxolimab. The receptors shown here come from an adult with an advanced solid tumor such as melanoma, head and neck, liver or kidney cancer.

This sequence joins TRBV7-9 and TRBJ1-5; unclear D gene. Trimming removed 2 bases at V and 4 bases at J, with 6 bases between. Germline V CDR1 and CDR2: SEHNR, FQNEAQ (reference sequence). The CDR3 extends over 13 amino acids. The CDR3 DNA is TGTGCCAGCAGCTTAAACTGGAATCAGCCCCAGCATTTT. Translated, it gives CASSLNWNQPQHF.

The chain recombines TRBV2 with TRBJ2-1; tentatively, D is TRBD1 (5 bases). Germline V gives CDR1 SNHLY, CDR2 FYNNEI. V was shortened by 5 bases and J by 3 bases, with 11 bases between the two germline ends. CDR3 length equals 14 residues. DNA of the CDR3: TGTGCCAGCAGTCGAGACAGAGACTACAATGAGCAGTTCTTC. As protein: CASSRDRDYNEQFF.

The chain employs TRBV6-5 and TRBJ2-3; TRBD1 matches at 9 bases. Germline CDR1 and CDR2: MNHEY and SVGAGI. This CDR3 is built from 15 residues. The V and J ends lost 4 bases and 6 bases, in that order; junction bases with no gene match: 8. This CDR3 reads CASSWSGTGIDTQYF. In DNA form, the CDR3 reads TGTGCCAGCAGTTGGTCCGGGACAGGGATCGATACGCAGTATTTT.

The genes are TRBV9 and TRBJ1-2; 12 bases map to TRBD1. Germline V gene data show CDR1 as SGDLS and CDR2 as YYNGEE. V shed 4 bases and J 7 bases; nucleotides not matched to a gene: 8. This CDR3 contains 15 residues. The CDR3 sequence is CASSPEGQGAGGYTF. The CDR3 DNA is TGTGCCAGCAGCCCGGAGGGACAGGGGGCGGGTGGCTACACCTTC.

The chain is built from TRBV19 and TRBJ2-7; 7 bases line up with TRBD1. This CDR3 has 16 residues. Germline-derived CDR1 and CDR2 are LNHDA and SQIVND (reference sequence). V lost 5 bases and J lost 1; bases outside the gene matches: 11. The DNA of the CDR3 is TGTGCCAGTAGTCCTTCAGACAGGGTGAAATCCTACGAGCAGTACTTC. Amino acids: CASSPSDRVKSYEQYF.

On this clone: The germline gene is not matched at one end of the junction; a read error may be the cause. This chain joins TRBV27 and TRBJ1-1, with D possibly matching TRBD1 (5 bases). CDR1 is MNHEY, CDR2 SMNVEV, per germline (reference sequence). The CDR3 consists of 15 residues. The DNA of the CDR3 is TGTGCCAGCAGTCTATCCGGGACGGTCAACACTGAAGCTTTCTTT. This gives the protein CASSLSGTVNTEAFF.

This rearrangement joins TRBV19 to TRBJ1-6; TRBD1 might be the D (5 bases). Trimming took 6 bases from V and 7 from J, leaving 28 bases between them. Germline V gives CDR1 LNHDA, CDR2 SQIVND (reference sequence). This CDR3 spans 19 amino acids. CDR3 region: CASSPRLGVGVIGNSPLHF. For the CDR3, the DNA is TGTGCCAGTAGCCCCCGATTGGGGGTGGGGGTAATAGGGAATTCACCCCTCCACTTT.

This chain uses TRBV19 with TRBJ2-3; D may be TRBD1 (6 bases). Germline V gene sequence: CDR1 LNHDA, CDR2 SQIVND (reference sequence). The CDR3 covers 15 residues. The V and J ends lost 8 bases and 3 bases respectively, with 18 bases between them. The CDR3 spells CASRSWGPATDTQYF. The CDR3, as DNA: TGTGCCAGTCGGTCCTGGGGGCCAGCAACAGATACGCAGTATTTT.